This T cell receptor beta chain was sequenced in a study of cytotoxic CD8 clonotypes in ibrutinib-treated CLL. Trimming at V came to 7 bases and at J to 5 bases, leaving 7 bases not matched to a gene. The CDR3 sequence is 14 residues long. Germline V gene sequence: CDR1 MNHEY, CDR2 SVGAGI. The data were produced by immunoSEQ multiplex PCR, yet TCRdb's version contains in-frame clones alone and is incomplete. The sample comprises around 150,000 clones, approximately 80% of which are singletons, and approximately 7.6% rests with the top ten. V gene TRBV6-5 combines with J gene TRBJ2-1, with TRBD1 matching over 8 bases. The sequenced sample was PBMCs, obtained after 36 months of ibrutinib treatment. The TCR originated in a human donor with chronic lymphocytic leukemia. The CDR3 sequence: CASKPGQANNEQFF. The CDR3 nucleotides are TGTGCCAGCAAACCGGGACAGGCGAACAATGAGCAGTTCTTC.